The TCR beta chain described here comes from a study of blood T cells in healthy people across ages. Findings and limits, study-wide: Researchers deemed the diversity estimates from one million T cells underestimates.

A second PCR, run for about 7 to 11 cycles, used a sample-barcoded 5' primer plus a J-beta primer mix. TCRdb redid the calling of the 5' RACE reads with MiXCR, one entry per CDR3 protein. The table includes 600,000 to 800,000 distinct CDR3 sequences, over 40% detected once. This clonotype was found a few times. What it binds is not known. This CDR3 has 15 residues. The V end was cut by 2 bases, the J end by 5 bases, with 12 bases between. CDR1 MDHEN and CDR2 SYDVKM come from the germline V gene. This chain links TRBV28 with TRBJ1-4, with D possibly being TRBD1 (5 bases). The TCR sequence derives from a woman aged 80 or over in good health. The sample was blood. The CDR3: CASSLPGGGNEKLFF. For the CDR3, the DNA is TGTGCCAGCAGTTTACCTGGGGGAGGGAATGAAAAACTGTTTTTT.